Listed below are T cell receptor beta chains from one sample, sequenced in a study of CD8 T cells in ankylosing spondylitis. TCRdb re-called the 5' RACE reads with MiXCR, one entry per CDR3 protein. The sample contains roughly 350,000 distinct CDR3 sequences, roughly 8% of which appear only once. Sequencing input: blood, either unsorted or a sorted T cell fraction (not recorded which). These receptors were taken from a male donor with ankylosing spondylitis. CDR3s include the opening cysteine and the closing phenylalanine or tryptophan. Each record gives: CDR3 protein, CDR3 DNA, D gene, V gene, clone size, J gene. A D gene is named only where the DNA matches it firmly. Only part of the rows carry a size: once, few, many, or a class if the clone is expanded.

CASSLDGRNYGYTF,TGCGCCAGCAGCTTGGATGGCAGGAACTATGGCTACACCTTC,.,TRBV5-1,many,TRBJ1-2
CASSLGEERNQYF,TGTGCCAGCAGCTTAGGAGAGGAACGGAACCAGTACTTC,.,TRBV11-3,many,TRBJ2-4
CASRRTGGADSQPQHF,TGTGCCAGCAGGCGAACAGGGGGCGCGGACAGTCAGCCCCAGCATTTT,TRBD1,TRBV5-6,once,TRBJ1-5
CASRDSNMNEQFF,TGCGCCAGCCGGGACTCAAATATGAATGAGCAGTTCTTC,.,TRBV5-1,few,TRBJ2-1
CASSLVGIADRYNEQFF,TGTGCCAGCAGCTTAGTTGGGATAGCGGACCGCTACAATGAGCAGTTCTTC,.,TRBV7-6,few,TRBJ2-1
CASSQVPGIYGYTF,TGTGCCAGCAGCCAAGTCCCGGGGATCTATGGCTACACCTTC,.,TRBV4-2,.,TRBJ1-2
CASSYRDFTDTQYF,TGTGCCAGCAGCTACCGGGACTTCACAGATACGCAGTATTTT,.,TRBV7-9,.,TRBJ2-3
CASSLRGLPGAGEQYF,TGTGCCAGCAGCTTAAGAGGGCTACCGGGGGCCGGGGAGCAGTACTTC,.,TRBV11-2,.,TRBJ2-7
CTSSVGQLDNEQFF,TGCACCAGCAGTGTAGGCCAGCTGGACAATGAGCAGTTCTTC,.,TRBV5-1,.,TRBJ2-1
CASRKREGWETQYF,TGTGCCAGCCGCAAGCGGGAGGGGTGGGAGACCCAGTACTTC,TRBD2,TRBV28,few,TRBJ2-5
CASSQGPPGGLISTDTQYF,TGCGCCAGCAGCCAAGGGCCCCCGGGAGGCCTCATAAGCACAGATACGCAGTATTTT,TRBD2,TRBV4-1,.,TRBJ2-3
CASSQPTDTQYF,TGTGCCAGCAGCCAGCCCACAGATACGCAGTATTTT,.,TRBV7-2,few,TRBJ2-3
CASSHSQENSYNEQFF,TGCGCCAGCAGCCATTCTCAGGAGAACTCCTACAATGAGCAGTTCTTC,.,TRBV4-1,.,TRBJ2-1
CAIRRQVNTEAFF,TGTGCCATCAGAAGACAGGTGAACACTGAAGCTTTCTTT,.,TRBV10-3,few,TRBJ1-1
CASTPQTGTQYF,TGTGCCAGCACCCCGCAGACGGGGACGCAGTATTTT,.,TRBV12-3/TRBV12-4,few,TRBJ2-3
CSAYPQGLNTEAFF,TGCAGTGCTTACCCGCAGGGATTGAACACTGAAGCTTTCTTT,.,TRBV20-1,.,TRBJ1-1
CASSPWGGTEAFF,TGTGCCAGCAGCCCGTGGGGGGGCACTGAAGCTTTCTTT,.,TRBV9,.,TRBJ1-1
CASSLALNTEAFF,TGTGCCAGCAGCTTAGCTCTCAACACTGAAGCTTTCTTT,.,TRBV12-3/TRBV12-4,many,TRBJ1-1
CASSPPESGTGELFF,TGTGCCAGCAGTCCCCCGGAGTCGGGCACCGGGGAGCTGTTTTTT,.,TRBV12-3/TRBV12-4,.,TRBJ2-2
CASTPLAGVGSYEQYF,TGTGCCAGCACCCCCCTAGCGGGAGTGGGGTCCTACGAGCAGTACTTC,TRBD2,TRBV6-2/TRBV6-3,.,TRBJ2-7
CASTLGRYNEQFF,TGTGCCAGCACCCTAGGGCGTTACAATGAGCAGTTCTTC,.,TRBV12-3/TRBV12-4,.,TRBJ2-1
CASSLGPSEGGELFF,TGCGCCAGCAGCTTGGGTCCTAGCGAGGGCGGGGAGCTGTTTTTT,.,TRBV5-1,.,TRBJ2-2
CSAAGGGNEKLFF,TGCAGTGCAGCAGGGGGCGGTAATGAAAAACTGTTTTTT,TRBD1,TRBV20-1,few,TRBJ1-4
CASSVAPGNEQFF,TGTGCCAGCAGCGTAGCACCCGGCAATGAGCAGTTCTTC,.,TRBV9,few,TRBJ2-1
CATTSGSFTGELFF,TGCGCCACCACTAGCGGGAGTTTTACCGGGGAGCTGTTTTTT,TRBD2,TRBV5-1,many,TRBJ2-2
CASVSPGTGLFYGYTF,TGTGCCAGCGTTTCTCCAGGGACAGGGCTTTTCTATGGCTACACCTTC,TRBD1,TRBV2,many,TRBJ1-2
CASTSPRQGFDTGELFF,TGTGCCAGCACCTCTCCGAGACAAGGGTTCGACACCGGGGAGCTGTTTTTT,.,TRBV6-2/TRBV6-3,.,TRBJ2-2
CASSVASMDTQYF,TGTGCCAGCAGCGTAGCGAGTATGGATACGCAGTATTTT,.,TRBV9,few,TRBJ2-3
CASSTGLNTGELFF,TGCGCCAGCAGCACGGGACTCAACACCGGGGAGCTGTTTTTT,.,TRBV5-1,.,TRBJ2-2
CASGLVVAGKSYEQYF,TGTGCTAGTGGTTTGGTGGTAGCGGGAAAATCCTACGAGCAGTACTTC,TRBD2,TRBV12-5,few,TRBJ2-7
CASSGQGSNEQYF,TGTGCCAGCAGTGGACAGGGATCCAACGAGCAGTACTTC,TRBD1,TRBV6-1,few,TRBJ2-7
CASSSRVSVSYNEQFF,TGTGCCAGCAGCTCTCGCGTTTCGGTATCCTACAATGAGCAGTTCTTC,.,TRBV11-2,few,TRBJ2-1
CASSLVVAQGSHGYTF,TGTGCCAGCAGCCTAGTTGTGGCACAGGGGAGCCATGGCTACACCTTC,TRBD1,TRBV7-9,few,TRBJ1-2
CASSQAGLQGAKGYTF,TGTGCCAGCAGCCAAGCGGGACTTCAGGGGGCGAAGGGCTACACCTTC,TRBD1,TRBV4-2,.,TRBJ1-2
CAISDIGHTEAFF,TGTGCCATCAGCGATATCGGTCACACTGAAGCTTTCTTT,.,TRBV10-3,.,TRBJ1-1
CASSFGQGDNQPQHF,TGTGCCAGCAGCTTTGGACAGGGTGACAATCAGCCCCAGCATTTT,TRBD1,TRBV11-3,few,TRBJ1-5
CASSLVADYSTDTQYF,TGTGCCAGCAGTTTAGTCGCAGATTATAGCACAGATACGCAGTATTTT,.,TRBV12-3/TRBV12-4,few,TRBJ2-3
CSVVGQGVSGELFF,TGCAGCGTTGTGGGACAGGGGGTTTCCGGGGAGCTGTTTTTT,TRBD1,TRBV29-1,.,TRBJ2-2
CASSLEEYQETQYF,TGCGCCAGCAGCTTGGAAGAGTACCAAGAGACCCAGTACTTC,.,TRBV5-1,.,TRBJ2-5
CASSLLSRGPITGELFF,TGTGCCAGCAGTTTACTAAGTCGCGGTCCCATCACCGGGGAGCTGTTTTTT,.,TRBV27,many,TRBJ2-2
CASSLTGQKPAFTHNEQFF,TGTGCCAGCAGCTTGACTGGACAGAAACCCGCTTTCACCCACAATGAGCAGTTCTTC,.,TRBV5-4,few,TRBJ2-1
CASRSTGGFSEQYF,TGTGCCAGCCGCTCCACAGGGGGCTTTTCCGAGCAGTACTTC,TRBD1,TRBV28,many,TRBJ2-7
CASSVRPGLQPQHF,TGTGCCAGCAGCGTTCGCCCTGGACTACAGCCCCAGCATTTT,.,TRBV9,few,TRBJ1-5
CASSLRIGEQYF,TGTGCCAGCAGTTTGCGAATCGGTGAGCAGTACTTC,.,TRBV6-5,.,TRBJ2-7
CAINYGTTASGELFF,TGTGCCATCAACTACGGGACCACAGCAAGCGGGGAGCTGTTTTTT,.,TRBV10-3,.,TRBJ2-2
CASSLGQRENIQYF,TGCGCCAGCAGCTTGGGACAGCGGGAAAACATTCAGTACTTC,.,TRBV5-1,few,TRBJ2-4